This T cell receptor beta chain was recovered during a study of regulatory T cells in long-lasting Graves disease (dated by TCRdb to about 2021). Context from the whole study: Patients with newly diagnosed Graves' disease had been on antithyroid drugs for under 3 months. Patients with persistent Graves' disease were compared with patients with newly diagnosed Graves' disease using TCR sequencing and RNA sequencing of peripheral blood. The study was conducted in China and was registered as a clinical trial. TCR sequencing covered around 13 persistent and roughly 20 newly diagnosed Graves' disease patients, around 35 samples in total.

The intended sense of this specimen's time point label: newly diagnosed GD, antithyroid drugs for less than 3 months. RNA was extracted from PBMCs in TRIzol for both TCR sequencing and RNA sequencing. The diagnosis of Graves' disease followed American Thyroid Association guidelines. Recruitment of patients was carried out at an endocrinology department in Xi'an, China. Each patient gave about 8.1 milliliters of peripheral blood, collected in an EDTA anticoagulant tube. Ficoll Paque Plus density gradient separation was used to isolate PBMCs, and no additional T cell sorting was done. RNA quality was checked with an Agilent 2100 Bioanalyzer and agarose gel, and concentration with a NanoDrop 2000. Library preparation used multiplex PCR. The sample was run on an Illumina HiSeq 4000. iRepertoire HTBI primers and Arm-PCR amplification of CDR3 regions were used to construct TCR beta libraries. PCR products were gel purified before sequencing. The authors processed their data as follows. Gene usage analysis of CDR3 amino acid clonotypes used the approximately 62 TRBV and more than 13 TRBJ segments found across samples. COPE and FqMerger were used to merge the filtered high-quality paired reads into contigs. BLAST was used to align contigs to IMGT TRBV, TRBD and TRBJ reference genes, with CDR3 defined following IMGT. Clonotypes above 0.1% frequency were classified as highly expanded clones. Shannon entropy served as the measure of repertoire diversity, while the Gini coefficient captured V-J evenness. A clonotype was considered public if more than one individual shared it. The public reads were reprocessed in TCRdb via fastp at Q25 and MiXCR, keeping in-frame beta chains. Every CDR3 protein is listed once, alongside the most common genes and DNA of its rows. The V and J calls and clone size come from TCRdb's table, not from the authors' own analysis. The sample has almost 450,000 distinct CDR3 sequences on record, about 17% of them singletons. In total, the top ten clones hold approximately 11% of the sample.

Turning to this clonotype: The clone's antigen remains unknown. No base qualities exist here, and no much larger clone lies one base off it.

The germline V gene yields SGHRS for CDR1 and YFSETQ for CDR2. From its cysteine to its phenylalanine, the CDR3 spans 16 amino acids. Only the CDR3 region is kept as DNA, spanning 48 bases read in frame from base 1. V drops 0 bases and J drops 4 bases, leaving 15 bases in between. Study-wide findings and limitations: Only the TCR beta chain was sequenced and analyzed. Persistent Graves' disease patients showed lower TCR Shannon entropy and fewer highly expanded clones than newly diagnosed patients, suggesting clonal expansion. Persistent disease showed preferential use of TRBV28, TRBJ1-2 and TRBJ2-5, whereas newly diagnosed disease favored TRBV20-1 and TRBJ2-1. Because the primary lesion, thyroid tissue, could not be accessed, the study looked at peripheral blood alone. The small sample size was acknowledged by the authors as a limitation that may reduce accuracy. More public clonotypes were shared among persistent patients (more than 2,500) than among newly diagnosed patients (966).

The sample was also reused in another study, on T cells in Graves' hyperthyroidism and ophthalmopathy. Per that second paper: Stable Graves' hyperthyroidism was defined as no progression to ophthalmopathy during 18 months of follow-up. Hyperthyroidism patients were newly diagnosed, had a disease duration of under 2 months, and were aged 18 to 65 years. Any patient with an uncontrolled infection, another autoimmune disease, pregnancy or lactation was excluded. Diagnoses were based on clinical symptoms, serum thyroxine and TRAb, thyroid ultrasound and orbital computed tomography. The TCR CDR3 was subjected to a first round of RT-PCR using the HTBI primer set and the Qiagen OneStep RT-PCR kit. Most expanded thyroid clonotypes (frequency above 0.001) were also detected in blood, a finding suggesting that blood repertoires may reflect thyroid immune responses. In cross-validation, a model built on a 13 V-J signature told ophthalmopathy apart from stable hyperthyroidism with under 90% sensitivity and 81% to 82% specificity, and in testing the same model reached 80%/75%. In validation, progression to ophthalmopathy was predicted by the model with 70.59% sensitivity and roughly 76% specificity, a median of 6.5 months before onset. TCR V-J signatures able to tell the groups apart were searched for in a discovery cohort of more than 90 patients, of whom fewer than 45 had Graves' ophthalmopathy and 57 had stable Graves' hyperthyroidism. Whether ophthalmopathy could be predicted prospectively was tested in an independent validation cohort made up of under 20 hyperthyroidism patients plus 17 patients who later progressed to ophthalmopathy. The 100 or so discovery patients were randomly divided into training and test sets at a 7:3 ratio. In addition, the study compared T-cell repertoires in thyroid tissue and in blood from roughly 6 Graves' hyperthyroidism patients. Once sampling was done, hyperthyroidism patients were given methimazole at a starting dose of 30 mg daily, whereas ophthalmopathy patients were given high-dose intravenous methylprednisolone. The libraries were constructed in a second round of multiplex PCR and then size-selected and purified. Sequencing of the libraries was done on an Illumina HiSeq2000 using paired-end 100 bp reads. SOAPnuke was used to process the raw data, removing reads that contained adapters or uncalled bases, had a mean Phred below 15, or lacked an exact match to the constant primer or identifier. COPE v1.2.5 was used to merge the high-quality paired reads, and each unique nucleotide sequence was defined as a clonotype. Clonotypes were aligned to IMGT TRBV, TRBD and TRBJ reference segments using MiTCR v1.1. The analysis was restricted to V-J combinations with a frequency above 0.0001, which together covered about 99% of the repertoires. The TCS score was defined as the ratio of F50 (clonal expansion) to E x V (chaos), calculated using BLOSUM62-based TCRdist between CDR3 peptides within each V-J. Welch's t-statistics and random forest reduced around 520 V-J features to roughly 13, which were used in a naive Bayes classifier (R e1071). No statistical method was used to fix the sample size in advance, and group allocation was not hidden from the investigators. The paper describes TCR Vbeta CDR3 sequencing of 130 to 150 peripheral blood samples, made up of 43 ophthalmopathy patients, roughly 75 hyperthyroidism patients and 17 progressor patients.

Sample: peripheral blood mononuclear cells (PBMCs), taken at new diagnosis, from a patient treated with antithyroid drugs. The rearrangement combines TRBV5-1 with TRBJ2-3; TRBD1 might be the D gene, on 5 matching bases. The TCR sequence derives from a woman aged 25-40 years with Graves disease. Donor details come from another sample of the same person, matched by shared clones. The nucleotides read TGCGCCAGCAGCTTGGAGCAACAGGCCAGGGCAGATACGCAGTATTTT. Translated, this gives CASSLEQQARADTQYF. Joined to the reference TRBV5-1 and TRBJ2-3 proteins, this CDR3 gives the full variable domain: KAGVTQTPRYLIKTRGQQVTLSCSPISGHRSVSWYQQTPGQGLQFLFEYFSETQRNKGNFPGRFSGRQFSNSRSEMNVSTLELGDSALYLCASSLEQQARADTQYFGPGTRLTVL.